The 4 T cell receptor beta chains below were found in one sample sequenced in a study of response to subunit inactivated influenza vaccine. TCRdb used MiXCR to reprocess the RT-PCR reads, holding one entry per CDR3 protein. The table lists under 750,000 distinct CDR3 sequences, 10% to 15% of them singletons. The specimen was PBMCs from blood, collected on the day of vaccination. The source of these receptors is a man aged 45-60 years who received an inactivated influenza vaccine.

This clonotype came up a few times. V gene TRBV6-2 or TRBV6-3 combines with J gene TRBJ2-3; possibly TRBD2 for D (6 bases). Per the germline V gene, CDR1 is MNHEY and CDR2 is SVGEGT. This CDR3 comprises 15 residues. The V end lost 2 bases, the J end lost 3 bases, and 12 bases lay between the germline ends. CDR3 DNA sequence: TGTGCCAGCAGTTACCCGGGCGGGATAACAGATACGCAGTATTTT. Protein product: CASSYPGGITDTQYF.

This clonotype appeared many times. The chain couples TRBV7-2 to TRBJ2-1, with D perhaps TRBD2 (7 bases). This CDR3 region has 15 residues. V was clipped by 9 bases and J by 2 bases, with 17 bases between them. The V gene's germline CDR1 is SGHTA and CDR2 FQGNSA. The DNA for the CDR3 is TGTGCCAGTTGTGAGGGGGGACTACCCTACAATGAGCAGTTCTTC. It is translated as CASCEGGLPYNEQFF.

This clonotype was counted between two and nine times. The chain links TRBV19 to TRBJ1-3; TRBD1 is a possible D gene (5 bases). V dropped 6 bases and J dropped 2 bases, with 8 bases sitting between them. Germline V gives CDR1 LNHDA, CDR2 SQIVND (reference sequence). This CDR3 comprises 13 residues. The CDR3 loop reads CASSTQAGNTIYF. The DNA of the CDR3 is TGTGCCAGTAGCACACAGGCTGGAAACACCATATATTTT.

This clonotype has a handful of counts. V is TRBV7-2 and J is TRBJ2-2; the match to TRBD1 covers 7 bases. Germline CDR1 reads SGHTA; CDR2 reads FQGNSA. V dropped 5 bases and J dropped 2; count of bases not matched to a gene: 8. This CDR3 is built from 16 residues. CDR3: CASSRPTGLNTGELFF. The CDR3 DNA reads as TGTGCCAGCAGCCGCCCGACAGGGTTAAACACCGGGGAGCTGTTTTTT. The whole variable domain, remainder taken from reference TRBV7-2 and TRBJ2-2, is GAGVSQSPSNKVTEKGKDVELRCDPISGHTALYWYRQSLGQGLEFLIYFQGNSAPDKSGLPSDRFSAERTGGSVSTLTIQRTQQEDSAVYLCASSRPTGLNTGELFFGEGSRLTVL.